One TCR beta chain is described in this entry. Its target is unknown. These data belong to a study of cytomegalovirus exposure and HLA in healthy donors. Overall study results and limits: Prior analysis indicated that the majority of TCR beta V segments exhibited productivity approximately 87% or approximately 30% of the time.

Primers: 60 Vbeta forward and 13 Jbeta reverse. Sequenced by immunoSEQ multiplex PCR; TCRdb stores in-frame clones only, minus some. The sample has around 280,000 clones, 70% to 90% seen once. The CDR3 consists of 15 residues. V was pared by 4 bases and J by 1 base, with 6 bases of the junction left unmatched. The V gene's germline CDR1 is SGDLS and CDR2 YYNGEE. The J gene is TRBJ2-3, the V gene TRBV9; 7 bases map to TRBD2. The sequence was obtained from a woman under 30 in good health and CMV-seronegative. The sample was PBMCs. The CDR3, as DNA: TGTGCCAGCAGCACCGAGGCGGGGGGCACAGATACGCAGTATTTT. It encodes CASSTEAGGTDTQYF.